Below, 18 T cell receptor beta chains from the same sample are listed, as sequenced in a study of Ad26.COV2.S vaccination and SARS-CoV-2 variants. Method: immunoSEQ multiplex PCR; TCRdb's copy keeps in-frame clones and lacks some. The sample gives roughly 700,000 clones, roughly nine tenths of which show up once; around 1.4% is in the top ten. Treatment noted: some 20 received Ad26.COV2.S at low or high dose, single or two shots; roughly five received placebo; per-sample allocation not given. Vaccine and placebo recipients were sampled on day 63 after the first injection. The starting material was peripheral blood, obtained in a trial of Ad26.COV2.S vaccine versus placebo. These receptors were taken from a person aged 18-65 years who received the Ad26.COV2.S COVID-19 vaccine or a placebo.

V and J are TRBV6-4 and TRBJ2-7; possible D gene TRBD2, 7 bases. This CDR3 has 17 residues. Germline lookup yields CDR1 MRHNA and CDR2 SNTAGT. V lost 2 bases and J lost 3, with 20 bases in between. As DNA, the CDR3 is TGTGCCAGCAGTGACCTCCTAGGGGGGGAGGGCAGCTACGAGCAGTACTTC. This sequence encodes CASSDLLGGEGSYEQYF.

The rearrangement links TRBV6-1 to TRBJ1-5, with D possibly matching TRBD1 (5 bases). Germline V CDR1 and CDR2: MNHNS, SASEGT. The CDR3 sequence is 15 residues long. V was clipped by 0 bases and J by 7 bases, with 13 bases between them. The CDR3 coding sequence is TGTGCCAGCAGTGAAGCGCAGGGTGAAGGACAGCCCCAGCATTTT. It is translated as CASSEAQGEGQPQHF.

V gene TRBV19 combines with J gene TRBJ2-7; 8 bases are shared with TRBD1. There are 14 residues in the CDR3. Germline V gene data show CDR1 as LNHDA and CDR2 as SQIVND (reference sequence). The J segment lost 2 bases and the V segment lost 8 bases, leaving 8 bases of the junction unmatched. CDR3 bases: TGTGCCAGTGGTGTGGGGACAGGTACCTACGAGCAGTACTTC. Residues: CASGVGTGTYEQYF.

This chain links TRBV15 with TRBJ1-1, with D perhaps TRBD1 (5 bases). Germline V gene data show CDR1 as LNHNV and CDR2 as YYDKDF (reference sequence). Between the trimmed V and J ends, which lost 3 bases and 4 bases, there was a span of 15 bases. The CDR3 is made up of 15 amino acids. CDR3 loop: CATSRPVGGGTEAFF. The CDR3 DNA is TGTGCCACCAGCAGGCCCGTCGGGGGTGGCACTGAAGCTTTCTTT.

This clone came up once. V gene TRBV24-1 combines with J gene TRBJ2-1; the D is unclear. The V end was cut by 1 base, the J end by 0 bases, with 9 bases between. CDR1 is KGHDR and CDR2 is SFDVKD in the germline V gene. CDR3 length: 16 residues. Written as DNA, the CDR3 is TGTGCCACCAGTGATTTCGTGGAGAGCTCCTACAATGAGCAGTTCTTC. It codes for CATSDFVESSYNEQFF.

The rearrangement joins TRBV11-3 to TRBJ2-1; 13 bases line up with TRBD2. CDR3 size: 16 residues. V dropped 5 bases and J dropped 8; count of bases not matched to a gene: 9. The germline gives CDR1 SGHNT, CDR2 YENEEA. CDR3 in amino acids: CASSLRTSGRLDEQFF. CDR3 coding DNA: TGTGCCAGCAGCCTAAGGACTAGCGGGAGATTGGATGAGCAGTTCTTC.

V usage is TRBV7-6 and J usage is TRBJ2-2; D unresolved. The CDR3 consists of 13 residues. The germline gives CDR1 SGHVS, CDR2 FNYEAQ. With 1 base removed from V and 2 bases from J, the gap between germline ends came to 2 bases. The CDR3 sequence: CASSLDNTGELFF. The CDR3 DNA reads TGTGCCAGCAGCTTAGACAACACCGGGGAGCTGTTTTTT.

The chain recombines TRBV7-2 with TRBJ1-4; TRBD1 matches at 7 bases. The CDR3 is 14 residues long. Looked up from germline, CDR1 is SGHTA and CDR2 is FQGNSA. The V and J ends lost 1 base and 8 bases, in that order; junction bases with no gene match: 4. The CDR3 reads CASSLETGREKLFF. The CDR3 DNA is TGTGCCAGCAGCTTAGAGACAGGGAGGGAAAAACTGTTTTTT. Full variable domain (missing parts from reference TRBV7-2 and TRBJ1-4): GAGVSQSPSNKVTEKGKDVELRCDPISGHTALYWYRQSLGQGLEFLIYFQGNSAPDKSGLPSDRFSAERTGGSVSTLTIQRTQQEDSAVYLCASSLETGREKLFFGSGTQLSVL.

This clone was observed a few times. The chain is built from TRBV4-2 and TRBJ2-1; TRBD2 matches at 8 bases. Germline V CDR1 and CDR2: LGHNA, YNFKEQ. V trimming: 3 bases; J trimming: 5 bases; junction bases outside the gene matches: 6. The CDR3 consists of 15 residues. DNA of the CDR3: TGTGCCAGCAGCCAGCTAAGCGGGGGAAACAATGAGCAGTTCTTC. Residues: CASSQLSGGNNEQFF.

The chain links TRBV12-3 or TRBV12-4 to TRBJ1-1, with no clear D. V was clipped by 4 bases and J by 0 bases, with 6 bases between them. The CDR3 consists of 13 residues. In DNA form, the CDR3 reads TGTGCCAGCAGTTCTATCCTGAACACTGAAGCTTTCTTT. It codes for CASSSILNTEAFF.

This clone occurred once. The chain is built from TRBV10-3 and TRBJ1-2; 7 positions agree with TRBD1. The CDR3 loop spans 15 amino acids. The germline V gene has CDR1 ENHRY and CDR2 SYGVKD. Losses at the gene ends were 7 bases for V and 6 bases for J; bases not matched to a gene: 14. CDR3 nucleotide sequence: TGTGCCATCAACCCGACAGGGATAATCGAGAATGGCTACACCTTC. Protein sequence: CAINPTGIIENGYTF.

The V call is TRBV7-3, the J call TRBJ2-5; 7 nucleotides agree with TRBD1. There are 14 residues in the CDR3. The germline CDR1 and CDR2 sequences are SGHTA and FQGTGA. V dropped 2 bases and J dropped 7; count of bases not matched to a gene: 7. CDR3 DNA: TGTGCCAGCAGCTTAGGAGACAGGGCTGGGACCCAGTACTTC. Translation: CASSLGDRAGTQYF.

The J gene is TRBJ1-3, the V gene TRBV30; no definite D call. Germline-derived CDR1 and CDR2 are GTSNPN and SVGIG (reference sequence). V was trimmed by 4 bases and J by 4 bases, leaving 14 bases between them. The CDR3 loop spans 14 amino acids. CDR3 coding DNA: TGTGCCTGGATCAAGGAGACACGAGGAAACACCATATATTTT. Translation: CAWIKETRGNTIYF.

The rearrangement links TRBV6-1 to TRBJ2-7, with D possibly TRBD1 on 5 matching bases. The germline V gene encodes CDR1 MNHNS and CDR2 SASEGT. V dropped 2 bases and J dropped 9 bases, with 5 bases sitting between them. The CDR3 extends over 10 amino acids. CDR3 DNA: TGTGCCAGCAGTGAACAGGGGCAGTACTTC. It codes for CASSEQGQYF.

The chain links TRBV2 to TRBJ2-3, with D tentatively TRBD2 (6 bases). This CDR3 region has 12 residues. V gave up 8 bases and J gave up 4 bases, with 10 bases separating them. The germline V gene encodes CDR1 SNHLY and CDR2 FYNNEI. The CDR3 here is CASGRGSDTQYF. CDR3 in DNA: TGTGCCAGCGGGCGGGGCTCAGATACGCAGTATTTT.

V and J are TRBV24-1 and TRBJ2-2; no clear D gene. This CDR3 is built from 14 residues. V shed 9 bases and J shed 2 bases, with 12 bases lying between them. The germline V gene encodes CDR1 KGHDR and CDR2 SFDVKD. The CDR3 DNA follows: TGTGCCACCGGTTCGGAGAGAAACACCGGGGAGCTGTTTTTT. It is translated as CATGSERNTGELFF.

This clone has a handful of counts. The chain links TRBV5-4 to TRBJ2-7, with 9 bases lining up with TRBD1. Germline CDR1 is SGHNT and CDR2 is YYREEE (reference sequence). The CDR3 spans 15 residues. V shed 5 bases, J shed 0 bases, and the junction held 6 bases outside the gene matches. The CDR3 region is CASRFTGGRSYEQYF. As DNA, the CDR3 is TGTGCCAGCAGATTCACAGGGGGCCGCTCCTACGAGCAGTACTTC.

CDR3: CASSYDRALNQPQHF. DNA of the CDR3: TGTGCCAGCAGTTACGACAGGGCCTTAAATCAGCCCCAGCATTTT. The rearrangement links TRBV6-6 to TRBJ1-5; 7 bases match TRBD1. V shed 2 bases and J 4 bases; nucleotides not matched to a gene: 5. CDR1 MNHNY and CDR2 SVGAGI come from the germline V gene (reference sequence). This CDR3 region has 15 residues.